These 8 T cell receptor beta chains were all obtained from the same sample, sequenced in a study of blood T cell repertoires in COVID-19. The method was immunoSEQ multiplex PCR; TCRdb's version includes in-frame clones alone and lacks a portion of them. The sample has around 130,000 clones; roughly 72% are singletons. Sequencing was carried out using peripheral blood. These receptors came from a human donor in a cohort sampled during active COVID-19.

The chain is built from TRBV11-2 and TRBJ1-2, with D possibly matching TRBD1 (5 bases). The V end lost 4 bases, the J end lost 2 bases, and 8 bases lay between the germline ends. Germline V gene data show CDR1 as SGHAT and CDR2 as FQNNGV. This CDR3 region has 13 residues. The CDR3 DNA reads as TGTGCCAGCAGCTCGGACACCAACTATGGCTACACCTTC. It yields the protein CASSSDTNYGYTF.

The rearrangement joins TRBV10-3 to TRBJ2-5; 7 bases are a match to TRBD1. With 2 bases clipped from V and 3 bases from J, the junction kept 3 bases outside the gene matches. CDR3 length: 14 amino acids. CDR1 and CDR2 (germline): ENHRY, SYGVKD. DNA for the CDR3: TGTGCCATCAGTGAGATAGACAGGGAAGAGACCCAGTACTTC. Translated, it gives CAISEIDREETQYF.

The CDR3 DNA sequence: TGTGCCAGCAGCTTGGACAGAGCTGGGAGCACCTCTGGGGCCAACGTCCTGACTTTC. It specifies CASSLDRAGSTSGANVLTF. This chain connects TRBV13 to TRBJ2-6, with D perhaps matching TRBD1 (6 bases). Germline V CDR1 and CDR2: PRHDT, FYEKMQ (reference sequence). The CDR3 loop spans 19 amino acids. The V and J ends lost 3 bases and 0 bases respectively, with 18 bases between them.

V is TRBV5-6 and J is TRBJ1-6; D unresolved. The V end was cut by 1 base, the J end by 8 bases, with 13 bases between. CDR1 and CDR2 (germline): SGHDT, YYEEEE. The CDR3 length is 15 residues. The CDR3 bases are TGTGCCAGCAGCTTGAGTAGGCCGAGGGATTCACCCCTCCACTTT. This gives the protein CASSLSRPRDSPLHF.

This rearrangement joins TRBV6-1 to TRBJ1-2; no clear D gene. Trimming left V 2 bases short and J 8 bases short, with 9 bases between. The length of the CDR3 is 12 residues. Germline CDR1 is MNHNS and CDR2 is SASEGT. CDR3: CASSEQVYGYTF. DNA of the CDR3: TGTGCCAGCAGTGAACAGGTTTACGGCTACACCTTC.

The V call is TRBV30, the J call TRBJ1-1, with D unclear. V shed 1 base and J shed 4 bases, with 10 bases lying between them. CDR3 length: 13 amino acids. The germline V gene encodes CDR1 GTSNPN and CDR2 SVGIG (reference sequence). The CDR3 region has the DNA TGTGCCTGGAGTGCGGGGAGGGCCACTGAAGCTTTCTTT. Encoded protein: CAWSAGRATEAFF.

V usage is TRBV7-3 and J usage is TRBJ2-3; 7 nucleotides agree with TRBD2. Germline CDR1 SGHTA, CDR2 FQGTGA. This CDR3 spans 14 amino acids. After removal of 2 bases from V and 6 bases from J, the junction contained 5 bases not matched to a gene. CDR3 in DNA: TGTGCCAGCAGCTTAGGGGGGGACTGGGATACGCAGTATTTT. Its protein is CASSLGGDWDTQYF.

The CDR3: CASSFSQGSGEAFF. As DNA, the CDR3 is TGTGCCAGCAGTTTCAGTCAGGGGTCGGGTGAAGCTTTCTTT. This chain joins TRBV28 and TRBJ1-1; a possible D gene is TRBD1 (6 bases). Germline V gives CDR1 MDHEN, CDR2 SYDVKM. V was cut by 3 bases and J by 7 bases, with 15 bases left in between. CDR3 length: 14 amino acids.